This TCR beta chain comes out of a study of cytomegalovirus exposure and HLA in healthy donors. Whole-study results and caveats: It was reportedly the case that the classifier diagnosed cytomegalovirus status with high specificity and sensitivity. The authors considered a cluster of highly shared sequence variants likely to be a sequencing artifact.

Germline V gene sequence: CDR1 MGHRA, CDR2 YSYEKL. Trimming took 3 bases from V and 0 from J, leaving 14 bases between them. The CDR3 covers 16 residues. Both 60 Vbeta primers and 13 Jbeta primers went into the PCR. TCRdb's copy holds only in-frame clones and misses some; the assay was immunoSEQ multiplex PCR. This sample has 65,000 to 70,000 clones, with 70% to 80% found just once. With regard to this clone: The antigen is unknown. The same CDR3 arises from other DNA sequences in this sample as well.

The chain uses TRBV4-1 and TRBJ1-1; D gene uncertain. This TCR was sampled from a man aged 45-65 years in good health and CMV-seronegative. Sample: PBMCs. The CDR3 reads CASSQGSRRMNTEAFF. The CDR3, as DNA: TGCGCCAGCAGCCAGGGTAGCCGGCGGATGAACACTGAAGCTTTCTTT.